This T cell receptor (beta chain) was sequenced in a study of cytomegalovirus exposure and HLA in healthy donors. Study-wide results and caveats: With further analysis later on, most CMV-associated TCR beta chains appeared HLA-restricted. When the data were analyzed later, several of the most significant clusters appeared to be linked to common viral pathogens.

Primers: 60 Vbeta forward and 13 Jbeta reverse. Here immunoSEQ multiplex PCR was the method, and the copy in TCRdb shows in-frame clones only, minus some. The sample has around 190,000 clones; 79% are singletons. The germline V gene encodes CDR1 SGDLS and CDR2 YYNGEE. CDR3 size: 15 residues. V lost 3 bases, J lost 4 bases, and 7 bases stayed unmatched. On this clone: What it binds is unknown.

This sequence joins TRBV9 and TRBJ1-1, with TRBD1 identical over 9 bases. The sequenced sample consisted of PBMCs. The TCR sequence derives from a woman in her forties in good health and CMV-seronegative. The CDR3 DNA sequence: TGTGCCAGCAGCGGGGGACAGGGTGGCGGCACTGAAGCTTTCTTT. Translation gives CASSGGQGGGTEAFF.